Here is one T cell receptor (beta chain) with its context. Its antigen remains unidentified. Per-base quality was not reported, and no clone a single base away is much larger than it. Sequences LNHDA (CDR1) and SQIVND (CDR2) are obtained from the germline V gene (reference sequence). Relative to germline, V is missing 0 bases and J is missing 0 bases, with 10 bases of the junction outside any gene match. Inclusive of the bounding cysteine and phenylalanine, the CDR3 is 18 residues long. Only the CDR3 region is kept as DNA, spanning 54 bases read in frame from base 1. This sample is part of a study of shared clonotypes between healthy human individuals (dated by TCRdb to 2018 to 2020). Background on the whole study: A couple of women and three men aged 18 to 49 years were included in the cohort. For each donor, three plates each were used for CD4 naive and CD4 memory, two plates were used for CD8 naive, and one plate was used for CD8 memory. To estimate repertoire size and how much clonotypes are shared between individuals, the study performed deep sequencing of blood TCR repertoires from roughly five healthy adults. Libraries were prepared and TCR repertoires were sequenced by different laboratories using diverse techniques, in order to increase sequencing depth and limit assay-specific biases. Leukapheresis yielded between about 0.85 and 9.5 billion PBMCs per donor. Points the paper makes about the study in general: Sampling was restricted to blood, and TCR repertoires in tissues likely differ from the TCR repertoires found in blood. Across four donors, about 5% of naive CD4, more than 3% of naive CD8, about 2.3% of memory CD4, and approximately 0.4% of memory CD8 clonotypes were shared. Higher generation probabilities were observed for clonotypes shared by all four sorted-subset donors than for non-shared clonotypes. Pairwise subsampling indicated that sequencing depth was expected to affect the degree of clonotype sharing among donors. Even with the large sequencing depth, rarefaction of the sorted-subset datasets indicated that sequencing was incomplete. Estimated clonotype richness was generally larger for naive than for memory subsets. Because the study included a small number of donors, the genetic and exposure-history diversity represented was limited.

Using the deep immunoSEQ assay, multiplex PCR amplified TCR CDR3 regions from genomic DNA. For each cell subset, the extracted genomic DNA was distributed evenly across all wells of several immunoSEQ 96-well plates, and each plate served as one replicate. For sorted subsets, around 200 ng genomic DNA, equal to approximately 30,000 T cell genomes, was loaded into each replicate PCR. Purified libraries were quantified with a Qubit 3.0 fluorometer, sized on a Bioanalyzer 2100, and re-quantified with the KAPA Library Quantification kit. Every immunoSEQ 96-well plate was sequenced on a dedicated single-read 150-cycle Illumina NextSeq 550 flow cell. In the source study's methods: Because only junctional sequences without quality scores were contained in the immunoSEQ output, filtering matching that applied to full-length reads could not be performed. Sequences were annotated with PyIR, a Python wrapper for IgBLAST v1.9, using IMGT germline references to assign V/J genes and CDR3. Reads were filtered out if the reads had weak V/J assignments (E-value above 1e-6), no CDR3, stop codons, out-of-frame junctions, or ambiguous translated residues. V3J clonotypes were defined by identical inferred V gene, J gene, and CDR3 amino acid sequence. To compute the percentage overlap between repertoires, the number of shared unique clonotypes was divided by the size of the smaller repertoire. RTK rarefaction, the Chao1 estimator, and Recon v2.1 estimates of unobserved clonotypes were used to assess repertoire richness. Generation probabilities for all TCRbeta clonotypes obtained by the gDNA method from a handful of donors were computed using OLGA. TCRdb limited this immuneACCESS table to in-frame rearrangements with V and J called. A share of clones is missing; checked studies link under half to unresolved V genes, and the rest is unexplained. V and J calls and clone size are as listed in that table; D and trimming were resolved from the DNA. The sample includes about 1.9 million clones, with around 95% observed a single time. About 1.7% of the sample is in the top ten clones.

For the CD8 naive samples, CD45RO-negative cells were positively selected for CCR7, yielding a CD45RA+CCR7+ population from which TemRA cells were excluded. The donors were healthy, HIV-negative adults who had no recently reported acute infections or vaccinations. Only Caucasian adults living in Nashville, Tennessee, USA were represented among the donors. Blood was collected by leukapheresis, and PBMCs were isolated by Ficoll-Histopaque density gradient centrifugation and then cryopreserved in liquid nitrogen vapor phase. Analytical flow cytometry was used to check the purity and quantity of each magnetically sorted T cell population. Genomic DNA was isolated from each sorted fraction and quantified by UV absorbance on a Nanodrop 2000c.

The sample comprised naive CD8+ T cells from PBMCs. The cell subset or site tag for this specimen amounts to: CD45RA+CCR7+. Recombination joined TRBV19 with TRBJ2-5; 7 middle bases align to TRBD1. The clonotype comes from a man aged 18 to 30 in good health. Some clones in this sample may be carry-over from other donors' samples. The nucleotides read TGTGCCAGTAGTATAGAAGGCCCCGGGACAGAGTACCAAGAGACCCAGTACTTC. This translates into CASSIEGPGTEYQETQYF.